These 5 T cell receptor beta chains came from one sample sequenced in a study of blood T cell repertoires in COVID-19. Profiling relied on immunoSEQ multiplex PCR, and the TCRdb table lists in-frame clones only, not all of them. The sample yields 250,000 to 300,000 clones, 70% to 90% seen once. The sequenced material came from peripheral blood. The origin of the receptors is a woman aged 25 to 39 with acute or convalescent COVID-19.

J is TRBJ2-3 and V is TRBV5-3; the match to TRBD2 covers 7 bases. TRBV5-3 is an ORF for which the function is uncertain. The CDR3 is made up of 14 amino acids. After removal of 4 bases from V and 1 base from J, the junction contained 3 bases not matched to a gene. The CDR3 DNA reads TGTGCCAGAAGCGTAGCGGGCGGCACAGATACGCAGTATTTT. It translates to CARSVAGGTDTQYF.

Only a few counts were recorded for this clone. This sequence joins TRBV6-2 or TRBV6-3 and TRBJ1-1, with no clear D. The CDR3 sequence is 15 residues long. V lost 0 bases and J 4 bases, leaving 12 bases between the germline ends. CDR1 and CDR2 (germline): MNHEY, SVGEGT. CDR3 protein: CASSYSTGFGTEAFF. For the CDR3, the DNA is TGTGCCAGCAGTTACTCGACCGGGTTCGGCACTGAAGCTTTCTTT.

The CDR3: CATRTGGTEQFF. CDR3 sequence (DNA): TGCGCCACCCGGACAGGGGGGACTGAGCAGTTCTTC. The chain has TRBV5-1 and TRBJ2-1, with 10 bases identical to TRBD1. Germline V gene lookup returns CDR1 SGHRS and CDR2 YFSETQ. The length of the CDR3 is 12 residues. V shed 9 bases and J 9 bases; nucleotides not matched to a gene: 6.

This chain links TRBV7-6 with TRBJ2-5; 13 bases match TRBD2. CDR1 is SGHVS and CDR2 is FNYEAQ in the germline V gene. The CDR3 is 18 residues long. V gave up 1 base and J gave up 5 bases; unmatched junction bases: 10. The DNA for the CDR3 is TGTGCCAGCAGCTTAGACAGGGGACTAGCGGGATCTGGGGAGACCCAGTACTTC. Translation gives CASSLDRGLAGSGETQYF.

The chain combines TRBV24-1 with TRBJ2-1, with a tentative D call TRBD2 (5 bases). The germline CDR1 and CDR2 sequences are KGHDR and SFDVKD. The CDR3 length is 13 residues. Trimming shortened V by 3 bases and J by 8 bases, and 10 bases separated the two germline ends. The CDR3 region is CATSDTRPHEQFF. The CDR3 DNA sequence: TGTGCCACCAGTGATACTAGGCCCCATGAGCAGTTCTTC.